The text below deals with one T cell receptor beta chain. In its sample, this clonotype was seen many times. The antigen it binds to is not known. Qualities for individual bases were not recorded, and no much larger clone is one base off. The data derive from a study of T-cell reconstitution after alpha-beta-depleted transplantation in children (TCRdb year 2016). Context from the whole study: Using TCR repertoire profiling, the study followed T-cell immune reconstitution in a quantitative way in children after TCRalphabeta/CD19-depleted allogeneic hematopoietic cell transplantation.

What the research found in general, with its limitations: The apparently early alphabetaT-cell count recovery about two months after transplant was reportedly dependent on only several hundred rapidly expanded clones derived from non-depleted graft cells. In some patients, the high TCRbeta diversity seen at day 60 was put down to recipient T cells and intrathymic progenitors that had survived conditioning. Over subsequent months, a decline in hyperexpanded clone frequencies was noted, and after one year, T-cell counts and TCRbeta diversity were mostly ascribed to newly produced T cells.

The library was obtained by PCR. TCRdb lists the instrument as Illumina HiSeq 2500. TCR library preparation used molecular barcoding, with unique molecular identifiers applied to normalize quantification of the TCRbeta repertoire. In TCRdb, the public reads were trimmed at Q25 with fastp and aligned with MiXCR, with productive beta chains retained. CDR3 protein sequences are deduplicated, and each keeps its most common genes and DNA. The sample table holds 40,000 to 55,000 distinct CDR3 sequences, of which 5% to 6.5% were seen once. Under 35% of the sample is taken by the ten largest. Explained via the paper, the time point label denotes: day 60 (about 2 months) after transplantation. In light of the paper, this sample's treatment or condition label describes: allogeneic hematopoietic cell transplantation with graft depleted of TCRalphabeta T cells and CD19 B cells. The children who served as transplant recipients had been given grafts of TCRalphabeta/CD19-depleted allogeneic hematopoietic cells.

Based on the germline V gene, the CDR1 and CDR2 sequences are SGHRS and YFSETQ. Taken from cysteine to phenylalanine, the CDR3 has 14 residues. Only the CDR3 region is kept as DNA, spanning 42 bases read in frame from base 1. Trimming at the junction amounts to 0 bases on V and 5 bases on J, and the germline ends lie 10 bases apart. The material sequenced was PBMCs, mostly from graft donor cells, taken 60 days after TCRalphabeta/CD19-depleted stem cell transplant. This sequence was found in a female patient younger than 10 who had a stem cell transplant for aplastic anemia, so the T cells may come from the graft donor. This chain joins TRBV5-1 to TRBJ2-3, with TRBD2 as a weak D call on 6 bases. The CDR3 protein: CASSLVLAVDTQYF. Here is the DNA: TGCGCCAGCAGCTTGGTACTAGCTGTAGATACGCAGTATTTT.